These 7 T cell receptor beta chains share one sample of origin, sequenced in a study of T cells in Graves' hyperthyroidism and ophthalmopathy. RNA transcripts yielded amplified TCR beta CDR3 regions. Carried out on the TCR CDR3, a first-round RT-PCR used the HTBI primer set. A single record per CDR3 protein comes from TCRdb applying MiXCR to the multiplex PCR reads. Of around 390,000 distinct CDR3 sequences in the sample, approximately 14% were seen once. The sample comprised blood. The origin of the receptors is a woman in her thirties with Graves' ophthalmopathy.

This chain links TRBV25-1 with TRBJ2-1, with 7 bases fitting TRBD2. Trimming took 1 base from V and 4 from J; bases not matched to a gene: 7. CDR3 length: 16 amino acids. The germline gives CDR1 MGHDK, CDR2 SYGVNS. The CDR3 sequence: CASSESAAGTYNEQFF. DNA of the CDR3: TGTGCCAGCAGTGAATCTGCAGCGGGGACTTACAATGAGCAGTTCTTC.

A few counts support this clonotype. V is TRBV4-1 and J is TRBJ1-5; D gene uncertain. With 2 bases removed from V and 7 bases from J, the gap between germline ends came to 21 bases. The CDR3 loop spans 17 amino acids. Germline-derived CDR1 and CDR2 are MGHRA and YSYEKL. The CDR3 is CASSQPQSRVTKQPQHF. Written as DNA, the CDR3 is TGCGCCAGCAGCCAACCCCAGTCAAGGGTAACGAAGCAGCCCCAGCATTTT.

This clonotype showed up many times. The chain is built from TRBV18 and TRBJ2-7, with 7 bases fitting TRBD2. CDR1 is KGHSH and CDR2 is LQKENI in the germline V gene. CDR3 size: 17 residues. V trimming: 5 bases; J trimming: 1 base; junction bases outside the gene matches: 14. The CDR3, as DNA: TGTGCCAGCTCAACCAACGCATTGGGGGGGAATTCCTACGAGCAGTACTTC. As protein: CASSTNALGGNSYEQYF.

Regarding this clonotype: Given a much more abundant clone one base away, this may be a read error. The chain combines TRBV5-1 with TRBJ2-7; TRBD1 aligns across 8 bases. The trim removed 5 bases at V and 7 bases at J, leaving 11 bases unmatched. Germline V gene data show CDR1 as SGHRS and CDR2 as YFSETQ. This CDR3 region has 14 residues. CDR3 coding DNA: TGCGCCAGCAGTTCTGTCAGGGGGCTAAGGGAGCAGTACTTC. Translating gives CASSSVRGLREQYF.

This clonotype has a count of ten or more. The chain is built from TRBV27 and TRBJ1-1; no clear D gene. Germline assignment: CDR1 MNHEY and CDR2 SMNVEV (reference sequence). The CDR3 has 13 amino acids. V was pared by 0 bases and J by 5 bases, with 7 bases between. Written as DNA, the CDR3 is TGTGCCAGCAGTTTATCGAGAGGGACTGAAGCTTTCTTT. This sequence encodes CASSLSRGTEAFF.

This clonotype came up many times. The rearrangement links TRBV18 to TRBJ2-4; no definite D call. Germline values: CDR1 KGHSH, CDR2 LQKENI. This CDR3 spans 13 amino acids. Trimming stripped 5 bases from V and 7 bases from J, with 12 bases between. The CDR3 bases are TGTGCCAGCTCAAGCCCGACGAGGAACATTCAGTACTTC. It specifies CASSSPTRNIQYF.

There are many counts of this clonotype. The CDR3 nucleotides are TGTGCCAGCAGCTTAGTGAGGGAGGGTAGCTACGAGCAGTACTTC. Amino acids: CASSLVREGSYEQYF. This chain links TRBV7-2 with TRBJ2-7, with 7 positions matching TRBD2. V lost 1 base and J lost 3; bases outside the gene matches: 6. Looked up from germline, CDR1 is SGHTA and CDR2 is FQGNSA. The length of the CDR3 is 15 residues.